This T cell receptor (beta chain) appears in the sequencing data of a study of blood T cell repertoires in COVID-19. Study-wide context: From T cells, B-cell-depleted T cells, or PBMCs came the material, which was cDNA or gDNA.

Germline V gene lookup returns CDR1 SGHRS and CDR2 YFSETQ. Trimming shortened V by 4 bases and J by 2 bases, and 9 bases separated the two germline ends. The CDR3 contains 14 residues. Followed over time, Seattle patients had been enrolled while infection was active. This clone was counted only a few times. Source study methods: Reference gene primer amplification gave estimated nucleated cell counts. Libraries were prepared by immunoSEQ multiplex PCR; TCRdb keeps only in-frame clonotypes and omits some of them. That table is the source of V, J and clone size, and D and trimming were worked out from the DNA. The sample lists 150,000 to 200,000 clones, about four fifths seen once, with 12% in the top ten.

The clonotype originates from a woman older than 75 with COVID-19, enrolled during active disease. The rearrangement uses TRBV5-1 and TRBJ2-2; a possible D gene is TRBD2 (5 bases). What was sequenced was peripheral blood. The CDR3: CASSNRGNTGELFF. In DNA, the CDR3 is TGCGCCAGCAGCAATCGGGGTAACACCGGGGAGCTGTTTTTT.